Listed below are T cell receptor beta chains from one sample, sequenced in a study of blood T cells in healthy people across ages. Via MiXCR, TCRdb re-called the 5' RACE reads, giving one row per CDR3 protein. The sample contains more than 700,000 distinct CDR3 sequences, less than 70% of which appear only once. The sample was blood. These receptors were obtained from an elderly man in good health. Both conserved end residues are part of each CDR3. A D gene is named only where the DNA matches it firmly. A row's size may be missing; if present it is once, few, many or a size class.

abundance	j_gene	v_gene	d_gene	CDR3nt	CDR3aa
few	TRBJ1-5	TRBV3-1	-	TGTGCCAGCAGCCAATCCAGGAATAGCAATCAGCCCCAGCATTTT	CASSQSRNSNQPQHF
few	TRBJ1-2	TRBV7-2	TRBD1	TGTGCCAGCAGCCCGGTGGCAGGGGGCGTCTATGGCTACACCTTC	CASSPVAGGVYGYTF
once	TRBJ2-7	TRBV21-1	-	TGTGCCAGCAAGACCGGGACAGGGGGGTACGAGCAGTACTTC	CASKTGTGGYEQYF
-	TRBJ1-1	TRBV2	TRBD1	TGTGCCAGCAAGGTCGGGGAGGGGGCGGGCACTGAAGCTTTCTTT	CASKVGEGAGTEAFF
-	TRBJ1-4	TRBV20-1	-	TGCAGTGACACAAATCTTGCAACTAATGAAAAACTGTTTTTT	CSDTNLATNEKLFF
-	TRBJ2-1	TRBV5-1	TRBD2	TGCGCCAGCAGCTGGCAGCTAGCGGGAGGGAGCAATGAGCAGTTCTTC	CASSWQLAGGSNEQFF
-	TRBJ1-1	TRBV29-1	-	TGCAGCGGCCGGGGAGGGGGGAGGACTGAAGCTTTCTTT	CSGRGGGRTEAFF
-	TRBJ1-5	TRBV29-1	TRBD1	TGCAGCGTTGAAGAGCGTGGGGACAGGCGGACTGACGACAATCAGCCCCAGCATTTT	CSVEERGDRRTDDNQPQHF
few	TRBJ2-3	TRBV5-1	-	TGCGCCAGCAGCTTGGCCTCGACGGGAAACACAGATACGCAGTATTTT	CASSLASTGNTDTQYF
-	TRBJ2-3	TRBV21-1	-	TGTGCCAGTGGATACGGGGGTGGCACAGATACGCAGTATTTT	CASGYGGGTDTQYF
-	TRBJ2-2	TRBV6-6	-	TGTGCCAGCAGTTGGCAGAACACCGGGGAGCTGTTTTTT	CASSWQNTGELFF
-	TRBJ2-5	TRBV9	TRBD2	TGTGCCAGCAGCGGACAGACTAGCAGCGACTCCGTGGATGAGCAGTACTTC	CASSGQTSSDSVDEQYF
-	TRBJ2-3	TRBV7-2	-	TGTGCCAGCAGGTCCGGGACGATCCCCACAGATACGCAGTATTTT	CASRSGTIPTDTQYF
-	TRBJ1-2	TRBV5-1	TRBD1	TGCGCCAGCAGCCGCGAGCCATCCGGGACAGGGTCGGGGCTCAGTGGCTACACCTTC	CASSREPSGTGSGLSGYTF
-	TRBJ1-5	TRBV18	-	TGTGCCAGCTCCGTGGGACCGGATAGCAATCAGCCCCAGCATTTT	CASSVGPDSNQPQHF
once	TRBJ1-1	TRBV14	TRBD1	TGTGCCAGCAGCCAAGAGCCCGGGGACAGGGGGTGGATTAACACTGAAGCTTTCTTT	CASSQEPGDRGWINTEAFF
-	TRBJ2-1	TRBV3-1	-	TGTGCCAGCAGCCCCAGCGGGCATGTCTACAATGAGCAGTTCTTC	CASSPSGHVYNEQFF
few	TRBJ1-2	TRBV3-1	TRBD1	TGTGCCAGCAGCAGACAGGGGGCCGATGGCTACACCTTC	CASSRQGADGYTF
few	TRBJ1-1	TRBV7-2	TRBD1	TGTGCCAGCAGCCCCGGGACAGGGAGTCGCGCTTTCTTT	CASSPGTGSRAFF
-	TRBJ2-7	TRBV3-1	TRBD1	TGTGCCAGCAGCTATTGGGACAGGGCCTACGAGCAGTACTTC	CASSYWDRAYEQYF
-	TRBJ1-4	TRBV27	-	TGTGCCAGCAGTGCGTTCGGTGAAGGCGGTGAAAAACTGTTTTTT	CASSAFGEGGEKLFF
-	TRBJ1-5	TRBV6-1	-	TGTGCCAGCAGTGAAGTGGGCAATCAGCCCCAGCATTTT	CASSEVGNQPQHF
-	TRBJ1-4	TRBV3-1	TRBD1	TGTGCCAGCAGCCAATTCCGGACAGGGATCCCGGCTAATGAAAAACTGTTTTTT	CASSQFRTGIPANEKLFF
few	TRBJ2-7	TRBV4-2	TRBD2	TGTGCCAGCAGCCAGGGACTTGGGACTAGCGGGAGGAAAGGGGCCTACGAGCAGTACTTC	CASSQGLGTSGRKGAYEQYF
many	TRBJ2-3	TRBV6-2/TRBV6-3	-	TGTGCCAGCGGACAGAGCACAGATACGCAGTATTTT	CASGQSTDTQYF
-	TRBJ2-5	TRBV29-1	TRBD1	TGCAGCGTTCAAGGGACAGAGACAACCCAAGAGACCCAGTACTTC	CSVQGTETTQETQYF
few	TRBJ2-7	TRBV18	-	TGTGCCAGCTCACCACCGGACTCTATCTACGAGCAGTACTTC	CASSPPDSIYEQYF
few	TRBJ2-6	TRBV3-1	TRBD1	TGTGCCAGCAGCCCGGACAGGAGGCCTGGGGCCAACGTCCTGACTTTC	CASSPDRRPGANVLTF
few	TRBJ2-1	TRBV3-1	TRBD2	TGTGCCAGCAGCCCCGGGGGACTAGCGGGAAGGAATGAGCAGTTCTTC	CASSPGGLAGRNEQFF
-	TRBJ2-3	TRBV7-7	TRBD2	TGTGCTAGCAGCTTAGGGACTAGCGGAGGCACAGATACGCAGTATTTT	CASSLGTSGGTDTQYF
-	TRBJ2-5	TRBV7-2	-	TGTGCCAGCAGCTTAGGACGAGGGGGATCCGGGCAAGAGACCCAGTACTTC	CASSLGRGGSGQETQYF
-	TRBJ2-2	TRBV20-1	-	TGCAGTGCTAGCGGGACCGGGGAGCTGTTTTTT	CSASGTGELFF
once	TRBJ1-2	TRBV7-2	-	TGTGCCAGCAACCCGACCAGAAACTATGGCTACACCTTC	CASNPTRNYGYTF
few	TRBJ2-1	TRBV12-3/TRBV12-4	-	TGTGCCAGCAGTTCTTTAGTGGGCAATGAGCAGTTCTTC	CASSSLVGNEQFF
-	TRBJ2-5	TRBV20-1	-	TGCAGTGCCACCGGGACTGTGTCCTACGTGCAGTACTTC	CSATGTVSYVQYF
-	TRBJ2-1	TRBV28	TRBD1	TGTGCCAGCAGCCGAGACAGGGTTAGCGATGAGCAGTTCTTC	CASSRDRVSDEQFF
few	TRBJ2-3	TRBV20-1	TRBD2	TGCAGTGCTAGAGATTCGCGACTAGCGGAGGGAGATACGCAGTATTTT	CSARDSRLAEGDTQYF
few	TRBJ1-2	TRBV29-1	TRBD1	TGCAGCGTTGCGATTGGGACAGGGGGCGGCTATGGCTACACCTTC	CSVAIGTGGGYGYTF
few	TRBJ2-7	TRBV5-1	-	TGCGCCAGCAGCTCACGGACAACGGGCGAGCAGTACTTC	CASSSRTTGEQYF